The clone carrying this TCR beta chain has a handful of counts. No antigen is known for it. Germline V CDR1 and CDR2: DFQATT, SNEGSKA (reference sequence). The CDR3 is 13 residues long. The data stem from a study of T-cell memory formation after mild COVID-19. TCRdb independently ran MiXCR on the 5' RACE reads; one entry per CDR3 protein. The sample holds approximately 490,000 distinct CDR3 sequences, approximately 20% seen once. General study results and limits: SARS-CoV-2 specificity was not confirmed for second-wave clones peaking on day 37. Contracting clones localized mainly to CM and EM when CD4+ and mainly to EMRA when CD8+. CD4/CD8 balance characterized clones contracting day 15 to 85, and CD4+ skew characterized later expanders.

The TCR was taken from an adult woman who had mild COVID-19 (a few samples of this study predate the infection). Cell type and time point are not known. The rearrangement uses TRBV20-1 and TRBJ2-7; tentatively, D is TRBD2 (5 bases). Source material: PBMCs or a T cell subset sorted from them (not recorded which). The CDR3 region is CSARRRSSYEQYF. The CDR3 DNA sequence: TGCAGCGCTCGACGGAGGAGCTCCTACGAGCAGTACTTC.